These 29 T cell receptor beta chains share one sample of origin, sequenced in a study of OX40 agonist ivuxolimab in advanced cancers. The data were produced by immunoSEQ multiplex PCR, yet TCRdb's version contains in-frame clones alone and is incomplete. There are about 55,000 clones in the sample; around nine tenths occur only once, and approximately 7.2% lies in the top ten. The input for sequencing was CD4+ or CD8+ T cells sorted from blood, taken in a trial of the OX40 agonist ivuxolimab. Source of these receptors: an adult with an advanced solid tumor such as melanoma, head and neck, liver or kidney cancer.

This rearrangement joins TRBV27 to TRBJ2-1, with 16 bases identical to TRBD2. This CDR3 comprises 18 residues. V dropped 6 bases and J dropped 7; count of bases not matched to a gene: 12. CDR1 is MNHEY and CDR2 is SMNVEV in the germline V gene (reference sequence). The CDR3 DNA reads TGTGCCAGCAGCCCCGCGGGACTAGCGGGAGGGCCGCGGAATGAGCAGTTCTTC. Residues: CASSPAGLAGGPRNEQFF.

The V and J genes are TRBV4-1 and TRBJ2-1; possibly TRBD2 for D (5 bases). This CDR3 region has 16 residues. With 2 bases removed from V and 5 bases from J, the gap between germline ends came to 16 bases. Germline V lookup: CDR1 MGHRA, CDR2 YSYEKL. CDR3 sequence (DNA): TGCGCCAGCAGCCAATCCCTAACTAGGGTCGACAATGAGCAGTTCTTC. This gives the protein CASSQSLTRVDNEQFF.

The sample holds one count of this clone. CDR3 coding DNA: TGTGCCAGCAGCCACCATGTCGGACTAGCGGGTTTGGGCACCGGGGAGCTGTTTTTT. Its protein product is CASSHHVGLAGLGTGELFF. The V and J genes are TRBV27 and TRBJ2-2, with 11 positions matching TRBD2. This CDR3 comprises 19 residues. Germline CDR1 MNHEY, CDR2 SMNVEV (reference sequence). The ends lost 6 bases at V and 4 bases at J; junction bases unmatched: 16.

This clone was seen a single time. The rearrangement joins TRBV5-1 to TRBJ1-2; 7 bases are a match to TRBD1. Looked up from germline, CDR1 is SGHRS and CDR2 is YFSETQ. Trimming at V came to 0 bases and at J to 4 bases, leaving 3 bases not matched to a gene. The CDR3 extends over 14 amino acids. The CDR3 sequence: CASSLAQGTYGYTF. CDR3 bases: TGCGCCAGCAGCTTGGCACAGGGGACCTATGGCTACACCTTC.

This clone has just one count. The CDR3 is CASSNYSTDTQYF. In DNA form, the CDR3 reads TGCGCCAGCAGCAACTATAGCACAGATACGCAGTATTTT. V is TRBV5-1 and J is TRBJ2-3; D unresolved. The CDR3 has 13 residues. V gave up 4 bases and J gave up 0 bases, with 6 bases separating them. Germline V gives CDR1 SGHRS, CDR2 YFSETQ.

The chain combines TRBV19 with TRBJ2-7; TRBD1 agrees at 7 bases. CDR3 size: 14 residues. Trimming at V came to 6 bases and at J to 4 bases, leaving 9 bases not matched to a gene. Germline V gene data show CDR1 as LNHDA and CDR2 as SQIVND (reference sequence). CDR3 bases: TGTGCCAGTAGCCAGACAGGGATTGTTTACGAGCAGTACTTC. Translation gives CASSQTGIVYEQYF.

This rearrangement joins TRBV28 to TRBJ1-2; D uncertain. The ends were cut back, 2 bases at V and 0 bases at J, with 10 bases in the middle. Germline CDR1 reads MDHEN; CDR2 reads SYDVKM. The CDR3 has 15 amino acids. CDR3 coding DNA: TGTGCCAGCAGTTTAATATACAGTACTAACTATGGCTACACCTTC. Its protein product is CASSLIYSTNYGYTF.

The gene calls are TRBV2 and TRBJ2-1; no firm D call. The CDR3 has 15 amino acids. V lost 5 bases to trimming and J lost 4 bases, with 15 bases between them. Germline CDR1 SNHLY, CDR2 FYNNEI. CDR3 sequence reads: CASSPTVIGYNEQFF. In DNA form, the CDR3 reads TGTGCCAGCAGTCCTACAGTCATAGGTTACAATGAGCAGTTCTTC.

The chain joins TRBV2 to TRBJ2-1, with 13 bases identical to TRBD2. CDR1 is SNHLY and CDR2 is FYNNEI in the germline V gene. The CDR3 covers 15 residues. Trimming at V came to 4 bases and at J to 6 bases, leaving 3 bases not matched to a gene. Here the CDR3 DNA reads TGTGCCAGCAGTGGGGGGACTAGCGGGACCAATGAGCAGTTCTTC. It encodes CASSGGTSGTNEQFF. Combining the CDR3 with reference TRBV2 and TRBJ2-1 gives the whole variable domain EPEVTQTPSHQVTQMGQEVILRCVPISNHLYFYWYRQILGQKVEFLVSFYNNEISEKSEIFDDQFSVERPDGSNFTLKIRSTKLEDSAMYFCASSGGTSGTNEQFFGPGTRLTVL.

The chain links TRBV7-2 to TRBJ2-6; no firm D call. This CDR3 has 15 amino acids. V was trimmed by 4 bases and J by 0 bases, leaving 7 bases between them. Per the germline V gene, CDR1 is SGHTA and CDR2 is FQGNSA. DNA for the CDR3: TGTGCCAGCAGCTCTGGCGGCTCTGGGGCCAACGTCCTGACTTTC. As protein: CASSSGGSGANVLTF.

The gene calls are TRBV7-9 and TRBJ1-5; TRBD1 might be the D (6 bases). CDR1 and CDR2 (germline): SEHNR, FQNEAQ (reference sequence). Trimming cost V 1 base and J 2 bases, with 15 bases left between them. The CDR3 loop spans 17 amino acids. CDR3 DNA sequence: TGTGCCAGCAGCTTAGGCCCTAGGGGGGAGGGCAATCAGCCCCAGCATTTT. This codes for CASSLGPRGEGNQPQHF.

J is TRBJ2-1 and V is TRBV6-1, with 10 bases aligning to TRBD2. Trimming took 7 bases from V and 4 from J; bases not matched to a gene: 4. CDR1 MNHNS and CDR2 SASEGT come from the germline V gene. CDR3 length: 14 amino acids. The CDR3: CASIRTSGYNEQFF. The DNA of the CDR3 is TGTGCCAGCATTAGGACTAGCGGATACAATGAGCAGTTCTTC.

This chain links TRBV9 with TRBJ2-3; the match to TRBD2 covers 16 bases. There are 17 residues in the CDR3. The trim removed 7 bases at V and 4 bases at J, leaving 9 bases unmatched. Germline V CDR1 and CDR2: SGDLS, YYNGEE. CDR3 nucleotide sequence: TGTGCCAGCTCCGGGACTAGCGGGAGGGTAGCCGCAGATACGCAGTATTTT. It is translated as CASSGTSGRVAADTQYF. The whole variable domain, filled in from reference TRBV9 and TRBJ2-3, reads DSGVTQTPKHLITATGQRVTLRCSPRSGDLSVYWYQQSLDQGLQFLIQYYNGEERAKGNILERFSAQQFPDLHSELNLSSLELGDSALYFCASSGTSGRVAADTQYFGPGTRLTVL.

The DNA of the CDR3 is TGTGCCAGCTCGCGGGCCGGGAGTCAAATGGGAGAGACCCAGTACTTC. Its protein is CASSRAGSQMGETQYF. The chain recombines TRBV18 with TRBJ2-5; perhaps TRBD2 as D (6 bases). CDR3 length: 16 residues. Looked up from germline, CDR1 is KGHSH and CDR2 is LQKENI. Trimming pared 6 bases from V and 4 bases from J, leaving 21 bases between.

J is TRBJ2-7 and V is TRBV28; tentatively, D is TRBD1 (6 bases). The germline V and J ends were trimmed by 6 bases and 2 bases, with 11 bases remaining between them. This CDR3 region has 13 residues. Germline CDR1 is MDHEN and CDR2 is SYDVKM. The CDR3 nucleotides read TGTGCCAGCAGGACACAGGGAACCTACGAGCAGTACTTC. Its translation is CASRTQGTYEQYF.

This rearrangement joins TRBV15 to TRBJ2-1, with TRBD1 matching over 8 bases. V lost 0 bases, J lost 7 bases, and 5 bases stayed unmatched. The CDR3 is made up of 15 amino acids. Germline lookup yields CDR1 LNHNV and CDR2 YYDKDF (reference sequence). DNA of the CDR3: TGTGCCACCAGCAGAGATCGGCAGGGGGCTAATGAGCAGTTCTTC. Residues: CATSRDRQGANEQFF.

V usage is TRBV6-5 and J usage is TRBJ2-7, with TRBD2 identical over 7 bases. Germline CDR1 reads MNHEY; CDR2 reads SVGAGI. Losses at the gene ends were 8 bases for V and 5 bases for J; bases not matched to a gene: 9. The CDR3 loop spans 13 amino acids. The CDR3 DNA sequence: TGTGCCAGCCGGAAGAGTGCGGGAGACGAGCAGTACTTC. This encodes CASRKSAGDEQYF.

J is TRBJ2-1 and V is TRBV30; 8 nucleotides match TRBD2. The CDR3 runs 16 residues. After removal of 4 bases from V and 4 bases from J, the junction contained 12 bases not matched to a gene. In germline, CDR1 is GTSNPN, CDR2 SVGIG (reference sequence). The CDR3, as DNA: TGTGCCTGGACCCCGGCCGGGAGGGCCTTTTACAATGAGCAGTTCTTC. It specifies CAWTPAGRAFYNEQFF.

The gene calls are TRBV18 and TRBJ1-1, with D unresolved. The V end lost 0 bases, the J end lost 1 base, and 9 bases lay between the germline ends. Germline V gene sequence: CDR1 KGHSH, CDR2 LQKENI. CDR3 length: 15 residues. The CDR3: CASSPPTGQNTEAFF. DNA of the CDR3: TGTGCCAGCTCACCACCAACGGGCCAGAACACTGAAGCTTTCTTT.

This clone was seen more than once but under ten times. V is TRBV28 and J is TRBJ2-3; D is possibly TRBD2 (6 bases). The V end lost 5 bases, the J end lost 2 bases, and 14 bases lay between the germline ends. CDR1 and CDR2 from the germline V gene are MDHEN and SYDVKM. The CDR3 is made up of 15 amino acids. The CDR3 reads CASSPIGTSTDTQYF. The CDR3 nucleotides read TGTGCCAGCAGTCCTATAGGGACTTCCACAGATACGCAGTATTTT.

CDR3 in DNA: TGTGCCAGCAGCTCTTACCCATCGGGGGTCAGAAGCACAGATACGCAGTATTTT. Translation: CASSSYPSGVRSTDTQYF. The rearrangement uses TRBV7-9 and TRBJ2-3; TRBD2 is a possible D gene (6 bases). The CDR3 length is 18 residues. V lost 4 bases and J 0 bases, leaving 20 bases between the germline ends. Germline V gives CDR1 SEHNR, CDR2 FQNEAQ (reference sequence).

The J gene is TRBJ1-1, the V gene TRBV27; D gene unclear. Trimming took off 2 bases at V and 1 base at J, with 11 bases between the two ends. The CDR3 runs 15 residues. Germline CDR1 and CDR2: MNHEY and SMNVEV (reference sequence). CDR3 loop: CASSLISMGNTEAFF. In DNA, the CDR3 is TGTGCCAGCAGTTTAATTTCGATGGGGAACACTGAAGCTTTCTTT.

This chain links TRBV19 with TRBJ1-5; maybe TRBD1 (6 bases). The length of the CDR3 is 15 residues. The germline V and J ends were trimmed by 7 bases and 6 bases, with 19 bases remaining between them. The germline V gene encodes CDR1 LNHDA and CDR2 SQIVND (reference sequence). CDR3 in amino acids: CASTPPGQSSQPQHF. In DNA form, the CDR3 reads TGTGCCAGTACCCCACCAGGACAGTCCAGTCAGCCCCAGCATTTT. The whole variable domain, remainder taken from reference TRBV19 and TRBJ1-5, is DGGITQSPKYLFRKEGQNVTLSCEQNLNHDAMYWYRQDPGQGLRLIYYSQIVNDFQKGDIAEGYSVSREKKESFPLTVTSAQKNPTAFYLCASTPPGQSSQPQHFGDGTRLSIL.

The chain has TRBV6-1 and TRBJ2-5; TRBD1 is a possible D gene (5 bases). This CDR3 is built from 15 residues. Germline-derived CDR1 and CDR2 are MNHNS and SASEGT. Trimming took 2 bases from V and 5 from J, leaving 15 bases between them. The CDR3 is CASSEWGTYRETQYF. CDR3 bases: TGTGCCAGCAGTGAATGGGGCACTTATAGGGAGACCCAGTACTTC.

J is TRBJ2-2 and V is TRBV7-9; the match to TRBD2 covers 10 bases. V trimming: 8 bases; J trimming: 5 bases; junction bases outside the gene matches: 5. In germline, CDR1 is SEHNR, CDR2 FQNEAQ (reference sequence). The CDR3 has 14 residues. DNA of the CDR3: TGTGCCAGCCTTCTAGCGGGAGCTACCGGGGAGCTGTTTTTT. This codes for CASLLAGATGELFF.

The chain is built from TRBV19 and TRBJ1-4; perhaps TRBD1 as D (5 bases). V lost 7 bases to trimming and J lost 9 bases, with 18 bases between them. CDR1 and CDR2 (germline): LNHDA, SQIVND (reference sequence). The CDR3 totals 14 residues. The CDR3: CASTQRGVAKKLFF. The CDR3 DNA sequence: TGTGCCAGTACCCAAAGAGGGGTGGCAAAAAAACTGTTTTTT.

The chain employs TRBV4-2 and TRBJ1-5; no firm D call. The V gene lost 0 bases and the J gene lost 6 bases, with 6 bases spanning the gap. This CDR3 comprises 13 residues. Germline V lookup: CDR1 LGHNA, CDR2 YNFKEQ. CDR3 nucleotides: TGTGCCAGCAGCCAAGAAAGAGGTCAGCCCCAGCATTTT. Its translation is CASSQERGQPQHF.

The V call is TRBV2, the J call TRBJ1-2; D may be TRBD1 (6 bases). The CDR3 extends over 17 amino acids. Germline V lookup: CDR1 SNHLY, CDR2 FYNNEI. Trimming pared 2 bases from V and 4 bases from J, leaving 20 bases between. The CDR3 DNA reads as TGTGCCAGCAGTGAAATCGGGGGTATAGGGGGTGGCTATGGCTACACCTTC. This gives the protein CASSEIGGIGGGYGYTF.

This clone was counted a few times. J is TRBJ2-5 and V is TRBV10-3; 7 bases agree with TRBD1. J was trimmed by 5 bases and V by 4 bases; bases with no gene match: 7. The CDR3 extends over 14 amino acids. Germline CDR1 reads ENHRY; CDR2 reads SYGVKD. The CDR3 DNA reads as TGTGCCATCAGTGTCAGGGGGATGTCCGAGACCCAGTACTTC. Residues: CAISVRGMSETQYF.